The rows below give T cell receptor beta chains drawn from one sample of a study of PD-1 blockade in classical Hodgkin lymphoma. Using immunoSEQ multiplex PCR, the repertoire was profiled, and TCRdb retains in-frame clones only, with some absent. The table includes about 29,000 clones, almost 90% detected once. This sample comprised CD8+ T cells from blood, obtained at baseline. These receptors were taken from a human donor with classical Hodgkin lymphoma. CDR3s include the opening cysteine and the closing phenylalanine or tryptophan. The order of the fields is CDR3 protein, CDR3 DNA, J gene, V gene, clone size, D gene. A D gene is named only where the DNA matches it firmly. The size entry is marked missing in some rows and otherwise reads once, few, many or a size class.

CASRGTSWYNEQFF TGTGCCAGCAGGGGGACTAGCTGGTACAATGAGCAGTTCTTC TRBJ2-1 TRBV6-5 NA TRBD2
CASPTGYDTEAFF TGTGCCAGCCCGACAGGGTACGACACTGAAGCTTTCTTT TRBJ1-1 TRBV2 NA TRBD1
CASSIPRRELFF TGTGCCAGTAGTATCCCTCGGCGGGAACTGTTTTTT TRBJ1-4 TRBV19 NA NA
CAWSPQGYNQPQHF TGTGCCTGGAGCCCACAGGGCTACAATCAGCCCCAGCATTTT TRBJ1-5 TRBV30 few NA
CASSEELRSSYEQYF TGTGCCAGCAGTGAAGAGTTGCGTAGCTCCTACGAGCAGTACTTC TRBJ2-7 TRBV2 NA NA
CASSLDPGNEQFF TGTGCCAGCAGCTTAGATCCCGGGAATGAGCAGTTCTTC TRBJ2-1 TRBV7-2 NA NA
CASSPGTYEQFF TGCGCCAGCAGCCCCGGGACGTATGAGCAGTTCTTC TRBJ2-1 TRBV4-1 NA NA
CASSVAGRTSGLYNEQFF TGTGCCAGCAGCGTAGCAGGGAGGACTAGCGGCCTTTACAATGAGCAGTTCTTC TRBJ2-1 TRBV9 once TRBD2
CASSERNRPYEQYF TGTGCCAGCAGCGAGCGGAACCGTCCCTACGAGCAGTACTTC TRBJ2-7 TRBV6-1 NA NA
CASSISMGDEQYF TGTGCCAGTAGTATATCCATGGGTGACGAGCAGTACTTC TRBJ2-7 TRBV19 NA NA
CASNSPYEQYF TGTGCCAGCAATTCCCCCTACGAGCAGTACTTC TRBJ2-7 TRBV25-1 NA NA
CASTRLGRHYGMNTEAFF TGTGCCAGCACCCGTCTGGGCAGACATTATGGGATGAACACTGAAGCTTTCTTT TRBJ1-1 TRBV7-9 NA NA
CASSLTFPTGSGAGELFF TGTGCCAGCAGCTTAACGTTTCCGACAGGGAGTGGAGCCGGGGAGCTGTTTTTT TRBJ2-2 TRBV7-3 NA TRBD1
CASSPSGQANYGYTF TGTGCCAGCAGTCCCTCGGGACAGGCTAACTATGGCTACACCTTC TRBJ1-2 TRBV27 NA TRBD1
CASSPDRGRYIQYF TGTGCCAGCAGTCCCGACAGGGGGCGGTACATTCAGTACTTC TRBJ2-4 TRBV28 NA TRBD1
CASSGWIGSYNEQFF TGTGCCAGCAGTGGTTGGATAGGTTCCTACAATGAGCAGTTCTTC TRBJ2-1 TRBV27 NA NA
CASSLSSGRNEQFF TGTGCCAGCAGTTTATCTTCGGGGCGTAATGAGCAGTTCTTC TRBJ2-1 TRBV27 NA NA
CASSYSGTGGDYGYTF TGTGCCAGCAGTTACTCCGGGACAGGGGGCGACTATGGCTACACCTTC TRBJ1-2 TRBV6-5 NA TRBD1
CASTQWTGTDQPQHF TGTGCCAGCACCCAATGGACGGGGACAGATCAGCCCCAGCATTTT TRBJ1-5 TRBV6-1 NA TRBD1
CAWSSAAIHTDTQYF TGTGCCTGGAGTAGTGCGGCAATCCACACAGATACGCAGTATTTT TRBJ2-3 TRBV30 NA NA
CASTQMAALANYGYTF TGTGCCAGCACCCAAATGGCGGCCTTAGCTAACTATGGCTACACCTTC TRBJ1-2 TRBV28 NA NA
CASSQGGGAQITDTQYF TGCGCCAGCAGCCAAGGGGGAGGGGCACAAATCACAGATACGCAGTATTTT TRBJ2-3 TRBV4-1 NA TRBD2
CASSLGGQGFYGYTF TGTGCCAGCAGTTTAGGGGGACAGGGGTTCTATGGCTACACCTTC TRBJ1-2 TRBV28 NA TRBD1
CASSLNVGQGEDYGYTF TGTGCCAGCAGCCTTAATGTGGGACAGGGGGAAGACTATGGCTACACCTTC TRBJ1-2 TRBV9 NA TRBD1